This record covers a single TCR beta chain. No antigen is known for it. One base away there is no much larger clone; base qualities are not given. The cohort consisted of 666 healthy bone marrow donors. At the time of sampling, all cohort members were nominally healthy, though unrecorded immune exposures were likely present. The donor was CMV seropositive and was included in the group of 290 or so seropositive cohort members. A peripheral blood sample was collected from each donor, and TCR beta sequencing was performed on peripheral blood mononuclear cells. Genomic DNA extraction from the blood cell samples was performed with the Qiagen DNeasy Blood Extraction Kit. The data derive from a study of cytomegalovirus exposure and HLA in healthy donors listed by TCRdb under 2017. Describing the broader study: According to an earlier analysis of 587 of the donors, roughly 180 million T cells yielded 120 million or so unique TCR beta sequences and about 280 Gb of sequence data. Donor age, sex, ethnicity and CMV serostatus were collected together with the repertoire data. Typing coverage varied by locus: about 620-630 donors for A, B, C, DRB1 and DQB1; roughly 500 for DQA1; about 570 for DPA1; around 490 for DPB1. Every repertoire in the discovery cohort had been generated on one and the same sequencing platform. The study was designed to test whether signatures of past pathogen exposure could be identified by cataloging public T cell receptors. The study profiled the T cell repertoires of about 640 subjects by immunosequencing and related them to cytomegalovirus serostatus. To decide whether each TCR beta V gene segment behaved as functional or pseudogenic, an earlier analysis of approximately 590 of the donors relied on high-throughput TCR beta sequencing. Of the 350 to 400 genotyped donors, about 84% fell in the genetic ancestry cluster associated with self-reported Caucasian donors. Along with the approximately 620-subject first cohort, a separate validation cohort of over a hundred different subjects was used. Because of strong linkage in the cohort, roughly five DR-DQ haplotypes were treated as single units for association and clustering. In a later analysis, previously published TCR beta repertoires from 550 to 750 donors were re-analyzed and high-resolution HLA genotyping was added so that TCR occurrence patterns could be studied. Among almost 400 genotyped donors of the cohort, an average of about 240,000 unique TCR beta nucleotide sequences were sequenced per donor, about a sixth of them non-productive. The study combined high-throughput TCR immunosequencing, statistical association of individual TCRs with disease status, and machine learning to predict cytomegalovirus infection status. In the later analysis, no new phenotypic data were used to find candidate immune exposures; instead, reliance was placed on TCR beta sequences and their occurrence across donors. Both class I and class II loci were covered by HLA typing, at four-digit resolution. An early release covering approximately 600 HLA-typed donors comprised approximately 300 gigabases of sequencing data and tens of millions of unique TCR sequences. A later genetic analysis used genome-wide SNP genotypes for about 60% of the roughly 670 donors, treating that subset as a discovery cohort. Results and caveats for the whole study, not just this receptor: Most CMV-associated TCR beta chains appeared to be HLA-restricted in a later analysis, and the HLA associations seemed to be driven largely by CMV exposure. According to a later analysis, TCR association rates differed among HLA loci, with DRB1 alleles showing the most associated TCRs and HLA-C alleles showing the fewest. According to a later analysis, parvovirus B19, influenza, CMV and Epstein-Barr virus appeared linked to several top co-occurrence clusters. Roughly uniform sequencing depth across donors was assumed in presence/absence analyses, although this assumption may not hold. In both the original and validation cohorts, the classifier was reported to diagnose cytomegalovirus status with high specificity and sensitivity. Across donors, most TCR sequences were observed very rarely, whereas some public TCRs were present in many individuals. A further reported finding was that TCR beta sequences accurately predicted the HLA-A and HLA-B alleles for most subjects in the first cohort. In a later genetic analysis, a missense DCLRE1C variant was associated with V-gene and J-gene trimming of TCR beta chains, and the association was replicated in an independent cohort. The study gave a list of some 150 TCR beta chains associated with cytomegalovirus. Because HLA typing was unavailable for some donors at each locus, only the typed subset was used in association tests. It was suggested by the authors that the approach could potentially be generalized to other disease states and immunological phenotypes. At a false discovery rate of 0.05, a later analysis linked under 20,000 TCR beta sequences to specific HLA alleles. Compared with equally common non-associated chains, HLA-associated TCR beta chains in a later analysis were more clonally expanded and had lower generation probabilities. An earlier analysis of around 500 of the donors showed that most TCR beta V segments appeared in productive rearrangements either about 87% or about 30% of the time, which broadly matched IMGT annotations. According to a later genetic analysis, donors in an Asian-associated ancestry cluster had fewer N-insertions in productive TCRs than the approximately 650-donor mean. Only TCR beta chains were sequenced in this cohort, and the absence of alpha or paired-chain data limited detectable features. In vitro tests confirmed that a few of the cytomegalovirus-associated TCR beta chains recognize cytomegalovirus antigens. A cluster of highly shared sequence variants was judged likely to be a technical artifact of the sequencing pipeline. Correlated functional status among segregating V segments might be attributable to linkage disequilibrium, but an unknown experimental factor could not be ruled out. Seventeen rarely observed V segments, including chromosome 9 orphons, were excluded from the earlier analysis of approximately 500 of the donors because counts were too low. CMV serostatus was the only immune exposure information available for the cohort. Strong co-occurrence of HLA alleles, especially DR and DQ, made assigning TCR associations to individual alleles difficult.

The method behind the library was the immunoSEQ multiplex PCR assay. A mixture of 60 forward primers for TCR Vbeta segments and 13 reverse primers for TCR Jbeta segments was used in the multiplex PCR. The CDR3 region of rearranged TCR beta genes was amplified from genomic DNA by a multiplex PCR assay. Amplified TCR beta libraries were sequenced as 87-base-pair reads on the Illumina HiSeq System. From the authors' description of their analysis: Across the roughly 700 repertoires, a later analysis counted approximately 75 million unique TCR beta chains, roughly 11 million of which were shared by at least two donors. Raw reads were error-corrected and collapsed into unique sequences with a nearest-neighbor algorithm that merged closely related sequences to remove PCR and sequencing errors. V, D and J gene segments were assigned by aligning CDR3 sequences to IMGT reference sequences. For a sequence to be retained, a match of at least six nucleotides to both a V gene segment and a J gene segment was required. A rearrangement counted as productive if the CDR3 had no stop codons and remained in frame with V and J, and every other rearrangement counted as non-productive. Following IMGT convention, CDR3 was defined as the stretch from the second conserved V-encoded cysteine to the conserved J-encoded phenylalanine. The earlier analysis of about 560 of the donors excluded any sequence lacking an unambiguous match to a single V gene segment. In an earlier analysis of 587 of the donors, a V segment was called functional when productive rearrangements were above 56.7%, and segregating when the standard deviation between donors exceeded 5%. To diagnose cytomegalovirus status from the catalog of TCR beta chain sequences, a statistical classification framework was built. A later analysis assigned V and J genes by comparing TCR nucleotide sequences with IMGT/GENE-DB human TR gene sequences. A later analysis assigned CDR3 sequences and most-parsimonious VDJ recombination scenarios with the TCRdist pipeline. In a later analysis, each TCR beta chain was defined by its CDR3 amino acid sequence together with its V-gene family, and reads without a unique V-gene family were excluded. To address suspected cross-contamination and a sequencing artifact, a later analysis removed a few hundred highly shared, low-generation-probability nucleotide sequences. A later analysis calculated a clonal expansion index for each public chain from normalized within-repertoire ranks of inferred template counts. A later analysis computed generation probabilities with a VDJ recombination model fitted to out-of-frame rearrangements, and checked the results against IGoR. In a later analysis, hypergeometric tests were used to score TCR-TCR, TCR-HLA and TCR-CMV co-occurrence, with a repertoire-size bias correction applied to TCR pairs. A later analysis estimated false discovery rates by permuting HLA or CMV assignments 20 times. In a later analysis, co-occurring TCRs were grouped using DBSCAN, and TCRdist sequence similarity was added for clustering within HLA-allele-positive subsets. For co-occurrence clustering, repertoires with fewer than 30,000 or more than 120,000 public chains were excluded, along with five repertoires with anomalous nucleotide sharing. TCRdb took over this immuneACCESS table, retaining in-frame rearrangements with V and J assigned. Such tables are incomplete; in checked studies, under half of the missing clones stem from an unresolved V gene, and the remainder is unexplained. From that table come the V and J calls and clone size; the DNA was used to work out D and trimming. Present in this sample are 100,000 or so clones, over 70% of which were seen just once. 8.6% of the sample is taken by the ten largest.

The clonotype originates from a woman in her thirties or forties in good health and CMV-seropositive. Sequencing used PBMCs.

The CDR3 has the sequence CSVEDLGDRGTYEQYF. The nucleotide sequence is TGCAGCGTTGAAGATCTTGGGGACAGGGGAACCTACGAGCAGTACTTC. The rearrangement combines TRBV29-1 with TRBJ2-7; 10 central bases correspond to TRBD1. Measured from the cysteine to the phenylalanine, the CDR3 is 16 residues long. CDR3 DNA only is kept here, 48 bases in frame from base 1. From V the trimming removes 0 bases and from J it removes 2 bases, while the gene matches leave 7 bases of the junction unaccounted for. Sequences SQVTM (CDR1) and ANQGSEA (CDR2) are obtained from the germline V gene.